This T cell receptor beta chain originates from a study of CD4 and CD8 cells across lung adenocarcinoma regions. The patients had localized lung adenocarcinoma, a non-small cell subtype. The CDR3 is 13 residues long. Germline V gives CDR1 LGHDT, CDR2 YNNKEL (reference sequence). MiXCR, applied by TCRdb to the PCR reads, yields one record per CDR3 protein. The table records some 25,000 distinct CDR3 sequences, 53% of them present only once. The rearrangement joins TRBV3-1 to TRBJ2-5, with D perhaps TRBD2 (6 bases). TRBJ2-7 explains the end of the DNA better; the J call may be wrong. The receptor was derived from a male donor with lung adenocarcinoma. The CD4 and CD8 labels of this study may be unreliable. Source material: CD8+ T cells from the center of a lung tumor. The CDR3 sequence: CASTRGLPYEQYF. CDR3 in DNA: TGTGCCAGCACCCGGGGGTTGCCCTACGAGCAGTACTTC.